A single T cell receptor (beta chain) is shown here with its context. Produced via immunoSEQ multiplex PCR; TCRdb's table is partial and in-frame only. This repertoire shows about 180,000 clones, roughly 81% found once; its top ten account for about 11%. The sample comes from a study of blood T cell repertoires in COVID-19. Study-wide background: COVID-19 samples, acute and convalescent, were from the United States, Italy and Spain.

The CDR3 extends over 12 amino acids. Trimming shortened V by 7 bases and J by 7 bases, and 13 bases separated the two germline ends. The germline CDR1 and CDR2 sequences are SQVTM and ANQGSEA. While infection was still active, Seattle patients were enrolled and then followed longitudinally. Material for sequencing was peripheral blood. This chain uses TRBV29-1 with TRBJ1-4, with TRBD1 as a possible D gene (6 bases). This sequence was found in a woman older than 75 with COVID-19, enrolled during active disease. The CDR3 nucleotides read TGCAGCGGCAAGGGGGGGAGTGAAAAACTGTTTTTT. Protein: CSGKGGSEKLFF.